The clone carrying this TCR beta chain turned up a few times. This entry belongs to a study of blood T cells in healthy people across ages. A J-beta primer mix and a sample-barcoded 5' primer were used in a second PCR of about 7 to 12 cycles. TCRdb redid the calling of the 5' RACE reads with MiXCR, one entry per CDR3 protein. This table holds about 1.8 million distinct CDR3 sequences, about 49% found once. V was pared by 1 base and J by 8 bases, with 26 bases between. CDR3 length: 17 amino acids. Germline lookup yields CDR1 DFQATT and CDR2 SNEGSKA (reference sequence). Each donor supplied ten milliliters of peripheral blood.

The receptor was isolated from a woman in her thirties or forties in good health. The material sequenced was blood. The gene calls are TRBV20-1 and TRBJ1-2; tentatively, D is TRBD1 (6 bases). CDR3 protein: CSARASGTTDIKGGYTF. The CDR3, as DNA: TGCAGTGCTAGAGCCTCCGGGACAACCGATATAAAGGGGGGCTACACCTTC.